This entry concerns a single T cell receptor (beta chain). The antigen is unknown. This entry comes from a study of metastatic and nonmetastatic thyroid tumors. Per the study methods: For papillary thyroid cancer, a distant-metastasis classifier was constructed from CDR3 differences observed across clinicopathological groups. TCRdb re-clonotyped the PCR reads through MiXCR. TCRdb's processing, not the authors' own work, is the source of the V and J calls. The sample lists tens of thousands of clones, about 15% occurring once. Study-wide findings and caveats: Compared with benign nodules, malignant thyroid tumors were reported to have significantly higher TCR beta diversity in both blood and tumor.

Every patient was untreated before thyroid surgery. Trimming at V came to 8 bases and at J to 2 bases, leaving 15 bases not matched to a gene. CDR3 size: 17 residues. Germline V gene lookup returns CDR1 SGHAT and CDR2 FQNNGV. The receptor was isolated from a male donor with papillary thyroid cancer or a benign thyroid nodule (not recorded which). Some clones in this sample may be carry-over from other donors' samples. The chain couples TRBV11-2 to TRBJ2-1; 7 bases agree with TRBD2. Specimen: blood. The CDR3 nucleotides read TGTGCCAGCGAGGGTTTTCGAGGCGGGAGTACCTACAATGAGCAGTTCTTC. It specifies CASEGFRGGSTYNEQFF.